The sequence of this TCR beta chain was determined in a study of CD8+CD57+ T cells in acquired aplastic anemia. Study-wide background: DNA per sorted CD4+ or CD8+ sample ranged roughly 0.17 to 27.4 ug, averaging about 2.9 ug. The study obtained 11 million or so reads on average for CD4+ cells from healthy donors.

By sample share, this clonotype is medium-sized. The CDR3 covers 16 residues. Germline assignment: CDR1 KGHDR and CDR2 SFDVKD. The V end was cut by 4 bases, the J end by 2 bases, with 14 bases between. TCR beta VDJ and CDR3 profiling used genomic DNA as template. Via MiXCR, TCRdb re-called the reads, giving one row per CDR3 protein. This repertoire shows some 48,000 distinct CDR3 sequences, about 73% found once; its top ten account for approximately 34%. Specimen: sorted CD4+, CD8+, or CD8+CD57+ T cells (not recorded which) from PBMCs. This chain joins TRBV24-1 and TRBJ1-5; tentative D call: TRBD1 (5 bases). The TCR comes from a human donor in good health, serving as a control. For the CDR3, the DNA is TGTGCCACCAGTGAGACAGCCGGGATGGGCAATCAGCCCCAGCATTTT. It yields the protein CATSETAGMGNQPQHF.